Listed below are T cell receptor beta chains from one sample, sequenced in a study of cytomegalovirus exposure and HLA in healthy donors. Assay used: immunoSEQ multiplex PCR; TCRdb lists only in-frame clones, some missing. The sample shows approximately 150,000 clones, approximately 80% of them seen only once. The specimen was PBMCs. Every receptor here comes from a woman aged 40 to 55 in good health and CMV-seropositive. The CDR3 runs from the conserved cysteine through the conserved F or W. D genes are given only for firm matches. For some rows the clone size is stated as once, few or many, or as a class when expanded; others skip it.

J: TRBJ1-4; size: -; D: -; V: TRBV21-1; CDR3: CASSRQGFQSNEKLFF; DNA: TGTGCCAGCAGCAGACAGGGGTTTCAATCTAATGAAAAACTGTTTTTT
J: TRBJ1-2; size: -; D: -; V: TRBV6-5; CDR3: CASRDKGYTF; DNA: TGTGCCAGCAGGGACAAAGGCTACACCTTC
J: TRBJ2-2; size: -; D: -; V: TRBV2; CDR3: CASSTGLVDTGELFF; DNA: TGTGCCAGCAGTACAGGGCTAGTTGACACCGGGGAGCTGTTTTTT
J: TRBJ2-7; size: -; D: -; V: TRBV2; CDR3: CASSAPGITGIDEQYF; DNA: TGTGCCAGCAGTGCGCCCGGGATAACGGGAATTGACGAGCAGTACTTC
J: TRBJ2-1; size: -; D: TRBD2; V: TRBV5-1; CDR3: CASSLPSGSWDEQFF; DNA: TGCGCCAGCAGCTTGCCTAGCGGGAGCTGGGATGAGCAGTTCTTC
J: TRBJ2-7; size: -; D: TRBD1; V: TRBV2; CDR3: CASSEVGQGVTYEQYF; DNA: TGTGCCAGCAGTGAAGTTGGACAGGGGGTTACCTACGAGCAGTACTTC
J: TRBJ1-4; size: -; D: TRBD1; V: TRBV9; CDR3: CASSRQGAPGNEKLFF; DNA: TGTGCCAGCAGCCGCCAGGGGGCGCCCGGTAATGAAAAACTGTTTTTT
J: TRBJ2-7; size: -; D: -; V: TRBV30; CDR3: CAWSSGTFNEQYF; DNA: TGTGCCTGGAGTTCCGGGACTTTCAACGAGCAGTACTTC
J: TRBJ1-1; size: -; D: -; V: TRBV6-5; CDR3: CASSYDRNTEAFF; DNA: TGTGCCAGCAGTTACGACAGAAACACTGAAGCTTTCTTT
J: TRBJ1-1; size: -; D: TRBD1; V: TRBV10-2; CDR3: CASMDRGPHTEAFF; DNA: TGCGCCAGTATGGACAGGGGACCCCACACTGAAGCTTTCTTT
J: TRBJ2-3; size: few; D: TRBD2; V: TRBV28; CDR3: CASSSIAGRHTQYF; DNA: TGTGCCAGCAGTTCTATAGCGGGTAGACATACGCAGTATTTT
J: TRBJ1-3; size: -; D: -; V: TRBV7-2; CDR3: CASSFSGSRDTIYF; DNA: TGTGCCAGCAGTTTCTCGGGTTCGCGGGACACCATATATTTT
J: TRBJ1-5; size: -; D: -; V: TRBV6-6; CDR3: CASSFRGSNQPQHF; DNA: TGTGCCAGCAGTTTTAGGGGGTCTAATCAGCCCCAGCATTTT
J: TRBJ1-2; size: -; D: TRBD1; V: TRBV28; CDR3: CASSPGGPYGYTF; DNA: TGTGCCAGCAGTCCAGGGGGCCCCTATGGCTACACCTTC
J: TRBJ2-7; size: once; D: TRBD1; V: TRBV5-1; CDR3: CASRGTGTYEQYF; DNA: TGCGCCAGCAGGGGGACAGGGACCTACGAGCAGTACTTC
J: TRBJ2-1; size: -; D: TRBD2; V: TRBV18; CDR3: CASSPGLAGYNEQFF; DNA: TGTGCCAGCTCTCCCGGACTAGCGGGTTACAATGAGCAGTTCTTC
J: TRBJ1-5; size: -; D: TRBD1; V: TRBV2; CDR3: CASGQGTNQPRHF; DNA: TGTGCCAGCGGACAGGGCACCAATCAGCCCCGGCATTTT
J: TRBJ1-1; size: -; D: TRBD1; V: TRBV19; CDR3: CASSRDRPLHTEAFF; DNA: TGTGCCAGTAGTAGGGACAGGCCCCTCCACACTGAAGCTTTCTTT
J: TRBJ1-5; size: -; D: TRBD1; V: TRBV7-9; CDR3: CASSGGTENQPQHF; DNA: TGTGCCAGCAGCGGCGGGACAGAGAATCAGCCCCAGCATTTT
J: TRBJ1-5; size: -; D: TRBD1; V: TRBV7-9; CDR3: CASSSRGQVFDSNQPQHF; DNA: TGTGCCAGCAGCTCAAGAGGACAGGTCTTCGATAGCAATCAGCCCCAGCATTTT
J: TRBJ2-1; size: -; D: TRBD1; V: TRBV7-7; CDR3: CASSWDRDNEQFF; DNA: TGTGCCAGCAGCTGGGACAGAGACAATGAGCAGTTCTTC
J: TRBJ1-1; size: -; D: -; V: TRBV12-5; CDR3: CASGLGQGREAFF; DNA: TGTGCTAGTGGTTTGGGACAAGGCCGTGAAGCTTTCTTT
J: TRBJ2-7; size: -; D: TRBD1; V: TRBV5-1; CDR3: CASSGDRGREQYF; DNA: TGCGCCAGCAGCGGCGACAGGGGGCGCGAGCAGTACTTC
J: TRBJ1-1; size: once; D: -; V: TRBV30; CDR3: CAWKRADPLNTEAFF; DNA: TGTGCCTGGAAGAGGGCCGACCCTCTGAACACTGAAGCTTTCTTT
J: TRBJ1-2; size: -; D: -; V: TRBV6-5; CDR3: CASSYSLTNYGYTF; DNA: TGTGCCAGCAGTTACTCACTAACGAACTATGGCTACACCTTC
J: TRBJ2-5; size: -; D: -; V: TRBV18; CDR3: CASSPPTRTETQYF; DNA: TGTGCCAGCTCACCCCCGACACGAACGGAGACCCAGTACTTC
J: TRBJ1-2; size: -; D: -; V: TRBV6-5; CDR3: CASSTGPYGYTF; DNA: TGTGCCAGCAGTACAGGGCCCTATGGCTACACCTTC
J: TRBJ2-7; size: -; D: -; V: TRBV7-9; CDR3: CASSLRGLDEQYF; DNA: TGTGCCAGCAGCTTAAGGGGTCTAGACGAGCAGTACTTC
J: TRBJ2-1; size: -; D: -; V: TRBV5-1; CDR3: CASSYREEQFF; DNA: TGCGCCAGCAGCTACCGAGAAGAGCAGTTCTTC
J: TRBJ2-7; size: -; D: TRBD1; V: TRBV7-2; CDR3: CASSFGGQGAHPPYEQYF; DNA: TGTGCCAGCAGCTTTGGGGGACAGGGGGCCCACCCTCCCTACGAGCAGTACTTC
J: TRBJ2-6; size: few; D: TRBD2; V: TRBV30; CDR3: CAWSLKRGRPGANVLTF; DNA: TGTGCCTGGAGCCTAAAGCGGGGGAGGCCTGGGGCCAACGTCCTGACTTTC
J: TRBJ2-7; size: -; D: TRBD2; V: TRBV6-1; CDR3: CASSEATSGRTFYEQYF; DNA: TGTGCCAGCAGTGAAGCGACTAGCGGGAGGACGTTTTACGAGCAGTACTTC
J: TRBJ1-2; size: -; D: TRBD1; V: TRBV29-1; CDR3: CSVGQGDYGYTF; DNA: TGCAGCGTTGGACAGGGGGACTATGGCTACACCTTC
J: TRBJ1-4; size: -; D: -; V: TRBV2; CDR3: CASSGVGNFGEKLFF; DNA: TGTGCCAGCAGCGGGGTCGGTAATTTCGGTGAAAAACTGTTTTTT
J: TRBJ2-5; size: -; D: -; V: TRBV7-2; CDR3: CASSAGETQYF; DNA: TGTGCCAGCAGCGCAGGAGAGACCCAGTACTTC
J: TRBJ2-7; size: -; D: TRBD2; V: TRBV5-5; CDR3: CASSFQAGVPEQYF; DNA: TGTGCCAGCAGCTTCCAGGCGGGAGTTCCCGAGCAGTACTTC
J: TRBJ2-2; size: -; D: TRBD1; V: TRBV7-6; CDR3: CASSSRTGSNTGELFF; DNA: TGTGCCAGCAGCTCCCGGACAGGCTCGAACACCGGGGAGCTGTTTTTT
J: TRBJ2-3; size: few; D: TRBD2; V: TRBV10-1; CDR3: CASSVGRETPGTQYF; DNA: TGCGCCAGCAGTGTAGGGCGGGAGACCCCAGGCACGCAGTATTTT